Detailed here is one T cell receptor (beta chain). Its specificity is not known. RNA amounts of roughly 0.45 to 1 ug underwent reverse transcription with random hexamers. Across 54 Vbeta and 13 Jbeta, immunoSEQ multiplex PCR amplified TCR beta CDR3. One entry per CDR3 protein, called by TCRdb with MiXCR from the immunoSEQ multiplex PCR reads. The sample has roughly 150,000 distinct CDR3 sequences; 90% to 95% are singletons. Sequencing of TCR beta was performed on blood CD8+ T cells and on blood CD4+ T cells. Healthy donors were controls matched for age and sex. The data stem from a study of CD8 T cells in Susac syndrome. Overall study findings and caveats: The number of individuals included in the study's TCR sequencing and HLA analysis was acknowledged as relatively small.

The V gene's germline CDR1 is LGHNA and CDR2 YNFKEQ. Deletions cut 0 bases from V and 5 bases from J, with 13 bases between. The CDR3 extends over 15 amino acids. Sample: CD4+ T cells from PBMCs. The chain combines TRBV4-2 with TRBJ1-2; no clear D. The source is a human donor in good health. This chain's CDR3 is CASSQDPRVGYGYTF. The CDR3 bases are TGTGCCAGCAGCCAAGATCCGAGGGTAGGATATGGCTACACCTTC.